In this sample, the clone carrying this T cell receptor beta chain turned up a few times. What it recognizes is unknown. This specimen comes from a study of cytomegalovirus exposure and HLA in healthy donors. Study-level background: Membership in the Caucasian-associated ancestry cluster was found for around four fifths of around 380 genotyped donors.

CDR3 length equals 18 residues. Trimming shortened V by 4 bases and J by 0 bases, and 19 bases separated the two germline ends. Germline V gives CDR1 SGHTA, CDR2 FQGNSA. Study-level findings and limits: The classifier, whose performance was assessed in both the original and validation cohorts, reportedly diagnosed cytomegalovirus status with high specificity and sensitivity. The authors listed around 150 TCR beta chains as cytomegalovirus-associated. Later analysis associated a missense DCLRE1C variant with TCR beta V- and J-gene trimming.

The PCR made use of 60 Vbeta and 13 Jbeta primers. Profiled with immunoSEQ multiplex PCR; TCRdb holds only in-frame clones, not every one. This sample has 63,000 or so clones, with about 80% found just once. This sequence originates from a woman under 40 in good health and CMV-seronegative. The rearrangement joins TRBV7-2 to TRBJ1-5; D may be TRBD1 (6 bases). Sequencing input: PBMCs. The CDR3 spells CASSSPTGTLPSNQPQHF. The CDR3 nucleotides read TGTGCCAGCAGCTCGCCAACCGGGACACTGCCTAGCAATCAGCCCCAGCATTTT.